This entry lists 27 T cell receptor beta chains sequenced from one sample in a study of siplizumab effects on memory and regulatory T cells. Assay used: immunoSEQ multiplex PCR; TCRdb lists only in-frame clones, some missing. The profile shows tens of thousands of clones, 91% of them singletons. Sequencing was done on a sample of CD8+ T cells sorted from blood. Every receptor here comes from a human donor in good health.

The gene calls are TRBV4-1 and TRBJ2-7; 9 bases map to TRBD2. The germline V gene has CDR1 MGHRA and CDR2 YSYEKL. The CDR3 consists of 18 residues. V was clipped by 4 bases and J by 3 bases; unmatched bases: 16. In nucleotides, the CDR3 is TGCGCCAGCAGCCTCCCCAGCGGGGGGCCTTATTCACTCTACGAGCAGTACTTC. Protein: CASSLPSGGPYSLYEQYF.

V and J are TRBV7-9 and TRBJ1-2, with D uncertain. V was clipped by 1 base and J by 6 bases, with 9 bases between them. The CDR3 sequence is 13 residues long. The V gene's germline CDR1 is SEHNR and CDR2 FQNEAQ (reference sequence). The DNA of the CDR3 is TGTGCCAGCAGCTTAGGGGCAGTCGATGGCTACACCTTC. It translates to CASSLGAVDGYTF. Looking up the rest from reference TRBV7-9 and TRBJ1-2 gives the full variable domain: DTGVSQNPRHKITKRGQNVTFRCDPISEHNRLYWYRQTLGQGPEFLTYFQNEAQLEKSRLLSDRFSAERPKGSFSTLEIQRTEQGDSAMYLCASSLGAVDGYTFGSGTRLTVV.

The genes are TRBV27 and TRBJ2-7; 9 bases fit TRBD1. Germline V gene data show CDR1 as MNHEY and CDR2 as SMNVEV (reference sequence). The CDR3 length is 15 residues. With V trimmed by 2 bases and J by 4 bases, 6 bases remained unmatched. This chain's CDR3 is CASSLTGGAYYEQYF. The CDR3 nucleotides read TGTGCCAGCAGTTTAACAGGGGGCGCCTATTACGAGCAGTACTTC.

V is TRBV7-9 and J is TRBJ2-1, with D tentatively TRBD1 (5 bases). V was shortened by 2 bases and J by 10 bases, with 12 bases between the two germline ends. The CDR3 length is 13 residues. Germline CDR1 SEHNR, CDR2 FQNEAQ (reference sequence). CDR3 loop: CASSLPRVREQFF. CDR3 nucleotides: TGTGCCAGCAGCTTACCCAGGGTGAGGGAGCAGTTCTTC.

V and J are TRBV2 and TRBJ1-3, with unresolved D. CDR1 and CDR2 (germline): SNHLY, FYNNEI. The CDR3 contains 14 residues. Trimming took 5 bases from V and 1 from J, leaving 9 bases between them. This CDR3 reads CASSPLISGNTIYF. The CDR3 nucleotides read TGTGCCAGCAGTCCCCTTATTTCTGGAAACACCATATATTTT.

J is TRBJ2-7 and V is TRBV11-2; D is possibly TRBD1 (5 bases). The CDR3 loop spans 14 amino acids. Trimming cost V 5 bases and J 1 base, with 12 bases left between them. CDR1 and CDR2 (germline): SGHAT, FQNNGV. CDR3 in amino acids: CASSPGTGSYEQYF. The CDR3 DNA reads TGTGCCAGCAGCCCCGGCACAGGATCCTACGAGCAGTACTTC.

The chain recombines TRBV19 with TRBJ2-1; D gene ambiguous. The CDR3 runs 13 residues. V lost 8 bases to trimming and J lost 4 bases, with 12 bases between them. CDR1 and CDR2 (germline): LNHDA, SQIVND (reference sequence). The CDR3 region is CASGLDGYNEQFF. In DNA, the CDR3 is TGTGCCAGTGGGCTCGACGGTTACAATGAGCAGTTCTTC.

The chain has TRBV13 and TRBJ1-1; possible D gene TRBD1, 6 bases. The ends were cut back, 8 bases at V and 4 bases at J, with 17 bases in the middle. The CDR3 has 14 residues. CDR1 is PRHDT, CDR2 FYEKMQ, per germline (reference sequence). CDR3 protein: CASVPQGGGTEAFF. The CDR3 DNA reads as TGTGCCAGCGTCCCACAAGGGGGGGGCACTGAAGCTTTCTTT.

This chain connects TRBV27 to TRBJ2-2; D assignment may be TRBD1 or TRBD2 (7 bases each). Trimming shortened V by 4 bases and J by 4 bases, and 25 bases separated the two germline ends. Germline-derived CDR1 and CDR2 are MNHEY and SMNVEV (reference sequence). CDR3 length: 19 residues. The CDR3 here is CASSSLQGRVPDGTGELFF. Here the CDR3 DNA reads TGTGCCAGCAGTTCACTACAGGGGAGGGTGCCCGACGGCACCGGGGAGCTGTTTTTT.

The chain combines TRBV11-3 with TRBJ2-3, with D tentatively TRBD2 (6 bases). The CDR3 spans 15 residues. Trimming cost V 4 bases and J 1 base, with 12 bases left between them. Germline loops: CDR1 SGHNT, CDR2 YENEEA. CDR3 sequence (DNA): TGTGCCAGCAGCTCCTCGCGGGGAGGCACAGATACGCAGTATTTT. Its protein product is CASSSSRGGTDTQYF.

CDR3 bases: TGTGCCAGCAGTTTATTCAAACGAGCTGGGGCCAACGTCCTGACTTTC. This encodes CASSLFKRAGANVLTF. V gene TRBV27 combines with J gene TRBJ2-6; D is unresolved. The V end lost 1 base, the J end lost 2 bases, and 9 bases lay between the germline ends. The germline CDR1 and CDR2 sequences are MNHEY and SMNVEV (reference sequence). There are 16 residues in the CDR3.

The chain recombines TRBV19 with TRBJ2-7, with 8 positions matching TRBD1. This CDR3 region has 14 residues. Germline V CDR1 and CDR2: LNHDA, SQIVND (reference sequence). V shed 4 bases and J 1 base; nucleotides not matched to a gene: 3. This CDR3 reads CASSTWTGSYEQYF. The CDR3 nucleotides are TGTGCCAGTAGTACGTGGACAGGGTCCTACGAGCAGTACTTC.

This clone showed up just once. The rearrangement uses TRBV9 and TRBJ1-4, with D unresolved. Trimming removed 3 bases from V and 4 bases from J, with 16 bases in between. Germline CDR1 SGDLS, CDR2 YYNGEE. The CDR3 length is 16 residues. In nucleotides, the CDR3 is TGTGCCAGCAGCGGCGATCCGAGGGCCTTTAATGAAAAACTGTTTTTT. It translates to CASSGDPRAFNEKLFF. Variable domain in full (rest from reference TRBV9 and TRBJ1-4): DSGVTQTPKHLITATGQRVTLRCSPRSGDLSVYWYQQSLDQGLQFLIQYYNGEERAKGNILERFSAQQFPDLHSELNLSSLELGDSALYFCASSGDPRAFNEKLFFGSGTQLSVL.

The CDR3 nucleotides are TGTGCCAGCAGTGGAATCCTCAATCAGCCCCAGCATTTT. Its translation: CASSGILNQPQHF. The V gene is TRBV2, the J gene TRBJ1-5; D not resolved. The germline gives CDR1 SNHLY, CDR2 FYNNEI. Trimming cost V 4 bases and J 3 bases, with 7 bases left between them. This CDR3 is built from 13 residues. Looking up the rest from reference TRBV2 and TRBJ1-5 gives the full variable domain: EPEVTQTPSHQVTQMGQEVILRCVPISNHLYFYWYRQILGQKVEFLVSFYNNEISEKSEIFDDQFSVERPDGSNFTLKIRSTKLEDSAMYFCASSGILNQPQHFGDGTRLSIL.

The J gene is TRBJ2-2, the V gene TRBV7-9; TRBD1 aligns across 8 bases. The CDR3 has 15 amino acids. The V gene end was trimmed by 1 base and the J gene end by 7 bases; junction bases not matched to a gene: 5. The germline V gene has CDR1 SEHNR and CDR2 FQNEAQ (reference sequence). This CDR3 reads CASSLGGQGIGELFF. The CDR3 bases are TGTGCCAGCAGCTTAGGAGGACAGGGAATCGGGGAGCTGTTTTTT.

The chain combines TRBV4-2 with TRBJ2-2, with 10 nucleotides matching TRBD2. Trimming cost V 7 bases and J 7 bases; bases outside gene matches: 9. The germline V gene has CDR1 LGHNA and CDR2 YNFKEQ. The CDR3 is 15 residues long. The CDR3 is CASNGAGGPIGELFF. The DNA of the CDR3 is TGTGCCAGCAATGGAGCGGGAGGGCCGATCGGGGAGCTGTTTTTT.

The rearrangement uses TRBV7-2 and TRBJ2-7, with TRBD2 matching over 9 bases. The CDR3 consists of 17 residues. V was clipped by 2 bases and J by 3 bases; unmatched bases: 11. The V gene's germline CDR1 is SGHTA and CDR2 FQGNSA. CDR3 amino acids: CASSLRFDASGVYEQYF. The CDR3 DNA is TGTGCCAGCAGCTTAAGGTTTGACGCTAGCGGGGTCTACGAGCAGTACTTC. Drawing the rest from reference TRBV7-2 and TRBJ2-7, the complete variable domain is GAGVSQSPSNKVTEKGKDVELRCDPISGHTALYWYRQSLGQGLEFLIYFQGNSAPDKSGLPSDRFSAERTGGSVSTLTIQRTQQEDSAVYLCASSLRFDASGVYEQYFGPGTRLTVT.

This chain connects TRBV5-1 to TRBJ2-7; maybe TRBD2 (5 bases). The CDR3 is 15 amino acids. CDR1 is SGHRS and CDR2 is YFSETQ in the germline V gene. V was clipped by 3 bases and J by 5 bases, with 18 bases between them. The CDR3 loop reads CASSSTIFGGDEQYF. The CDR3 region has the DNA TGCGCCAGCAGCTCAACAATATTCGGAGGTGACGAGCAGTACTTC. The whole variable domain, remainder taken from reference TRBV5-1 and TRBJ2-7, is KAGVTQTPRYLIKTRGQQVTLSCSPISGHRSVSWYQQTPGQGLQFLFEYFSETQRNKGNFPGRFSGRQFSNSRSEMNVSTLELGDSALYLCASSSTIFGGDEQYFGPGTRLTVT.

The chain couples TRBV19 to TRBJ1-2; a weak D match, TRBD1 (5 bases). From germline, CDR1 is LNHDA and CDR2 SQIVND (reference sequence). The CDR3 totals 13 residues. V dropped 3 bases and J dropped 6 bases, with 11 bases sitting between them. The CDR3 nucleotides are TGTGCCAGTAGTATTTGGGGGGACGATGGCTACACCTTC. This translates into CASSIWGDDGYTF.

The chain couples TRBV12-5 to TRBJ2-3; D unclear. The CDR3 consists of 17 residues. V lost 4 bases, J lost 0 bases, and 17 bases lay in between. Germline V gene lookup returns CDR1 LGHNT and CDR2 FRNRAP. The CDR3 region is CASGWTGESLSTDTQYF. The CDR3 DNA reads TGTGCTAGTGGTTGGACGGGCGAGAGTCTAAGCACAGATACGCAGTATTTT.

This clone was seen a few times. The chain links TRBV5-6 to TRBJ2-3; no definite D call. V lost 0 bases, J lost 0 bases, and 8 bases lay in between. This CDR3 region has 15 residues. Germline assignment: CDR1 SGHDT and CDR2 YYEEEE. The chain's CDR3 is CASSLVPASTDTQYF. DNA for the CDR3: TGTGCCAGCAGCTTGGTGCCGGCTAGCACAGATACGCAGTATTTT.

The chain couples TRBV5-1 to TRBJ1-1; TRBD1 aligns across 7 bases. The CDR3 has 14 residues. V lost 7 bases to trimming and J lost 0 bases; unmatched junction nucleotides: 6. Germline V gene lookup returns CDR1 SGHRS and CDR2 YFSETQ. The CDR3 DNA reads TGCGCCAGCCATACCGGGACAGTGAACACTGAAGCTTTCTTT. Amino acid sequence: CASHTGTVNTEAFF.

This rearrangement joins TRBV27 to TRBJ2-1; perhaps TRBD2 as D (5 bases). Per the germline V gene, CDR1 is MNHEY and CDR2 is SMNVEV (reference sequence). V was pared by 5 bases and J by 0 bases, with 20 bases between. The CDR3 loop spans 18 amino acids. CDR3 sequence reads: CASSLNPPEGFSYNEQFF. In DNA, the CDR3 is TGTGCCAGCAGTCTCAACCCCCCTGAGGGATTCTCCTACAATGAGCAGTTCTTC.

The chain has TRBV6-5 and TRBJ2-2, with D tentatively TRBD2 (5 bases). V dropped 5 bases and J dropped 3 bases, with 13 bases sitting between them. The CDR3 is made up of 15 amino acids. CDR1 MNHEY and CDR2 SVGAGI come from the germline V gene. As DNA, the CDR3 is TGTGCCAGCAGTCCCCGAGGGTTTGACACCGGGGAGCTGTTTTTT. Translating gives CASSPRGFDTGELFF.

This clone was counted only a few times. This chain connects TRBV27 to TRBJ1-5; no reliable D call. Germline V gene lookup returns CDR1 MNHEY and CDR2 SMNVEV (reference sequence). V was pared by 0 bases and J by 4 bases, with 4 bases between. CDR3 length: 13 residues. CDR3 amino acids: CASSLSRNQPQHF. The CDR3 DNA reads TGTGCCAGCAGTTTATCGAGGAATCAGCCCCAGCATTTT.

The chain is built from TRBV6-5 and TRBJ2-7; TRBD1 or TRBD2 may be the D gene (5 bases each). Between the trimmed V and J ends, which lost 5 bases and 4 bases, there was a span of 15 bases. The CDR3 contains 14 residues. The V gene's germline CDR1 is MNHEY and CDR2 SVGAGI. CDR3 DNA sequence: TGTGCCAGCAGTCAACGGGACGGTACTTACGAGCAGTACTTC. Residues: CASSQRDGTYEQYF.

V is TRBV5-6 and J is TRBJ2-7; D gene uncertain. Germline V gene lookup returns CDR1 SGHDT and CDR2 YYEEEE. The V and J ends lost 4 bases and 3 bases respectively, with 11 bases between them. The CDR3 has 13 residues. Written as DNA, the CDR3 is TGTGCCAGCAGCCCCAGAGGCGACTACGAGCAGTACTTC. Translation: CASSPRGDYEQYF. The complete variable domain, with remaining parts taken from reference TRBV5-6 and TRBJ2-7, reads DAGVTQSPTHLIKTRGQQVTLRCSPKSGHDTVSWYQQALGQGPQFIFQYYEEEERQRGNFPDRFSGHQFPNYSSELNVNALLLGDSALYLCASSPRGDYEQYFGPGTRLTVT.